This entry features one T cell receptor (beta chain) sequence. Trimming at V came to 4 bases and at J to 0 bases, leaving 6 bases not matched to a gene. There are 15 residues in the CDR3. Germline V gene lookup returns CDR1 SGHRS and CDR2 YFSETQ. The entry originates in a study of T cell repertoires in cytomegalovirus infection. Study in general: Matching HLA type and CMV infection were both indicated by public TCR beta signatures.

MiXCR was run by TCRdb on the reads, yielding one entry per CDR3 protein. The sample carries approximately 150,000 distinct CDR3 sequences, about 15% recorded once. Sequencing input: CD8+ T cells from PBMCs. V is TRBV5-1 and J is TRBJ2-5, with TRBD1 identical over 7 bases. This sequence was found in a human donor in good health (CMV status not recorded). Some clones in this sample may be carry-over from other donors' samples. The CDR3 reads CASSPRGQYQETQYF. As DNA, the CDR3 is TGCGCCAGCAGCCCCCGGGGACAGTACCAAGAGACCCAGTACTTC.